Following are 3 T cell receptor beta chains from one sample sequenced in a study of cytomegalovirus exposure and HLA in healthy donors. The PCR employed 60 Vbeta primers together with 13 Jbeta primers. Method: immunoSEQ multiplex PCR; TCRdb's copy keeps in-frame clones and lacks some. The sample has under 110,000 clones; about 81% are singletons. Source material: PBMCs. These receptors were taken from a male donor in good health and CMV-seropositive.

CDR3 bases: TGTGCCTGGAGCGCCGGGACAAACTATGGCTACACCTTC. Protein sequence: CAWSAGTNYGYTF. This chain joins TRBV30 and TRBJ1-2; TRBD1 is a possible D gene (6 bases). CDR3 size: 13 residues. The V end lost 3 bases, the J end lost 2 bases, and 10 bases lay between the germline ends. Germline V gene data show CDR1 as GTSNPN and CDR2 as SVGIG (reference sequence). Drawing the rest from reference TRBV30 and TRBJ1-2, the complete variable domain is SQTIHQWPATLVQPVGSPLSLECTVEGTSNPNLYWYRQAAGRGLQLLFYSVGIGQISSEVPQNLSASRPQDRQFILSSKKLLLSDSGFYLCAWSAGTNYGYTFGSGTRLTVV.

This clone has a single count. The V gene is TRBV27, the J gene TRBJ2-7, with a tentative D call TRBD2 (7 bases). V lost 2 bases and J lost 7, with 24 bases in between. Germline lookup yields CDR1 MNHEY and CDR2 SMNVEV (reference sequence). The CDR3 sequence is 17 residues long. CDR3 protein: CASSLRSQGGGPWEQYF. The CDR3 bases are TGTGCCAGCAGTTTACGTTCCCAGGGAGGGGGGCCTTGGGAGCAGTACTTC.

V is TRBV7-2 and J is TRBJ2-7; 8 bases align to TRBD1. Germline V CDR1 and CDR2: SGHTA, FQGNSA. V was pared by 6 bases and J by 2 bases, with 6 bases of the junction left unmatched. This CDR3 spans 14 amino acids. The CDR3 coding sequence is TGTGCCAGCAGTGTCCGGGACAGGACCTACGAGCAGTACTTC. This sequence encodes CASSVRDRTYEQYF.